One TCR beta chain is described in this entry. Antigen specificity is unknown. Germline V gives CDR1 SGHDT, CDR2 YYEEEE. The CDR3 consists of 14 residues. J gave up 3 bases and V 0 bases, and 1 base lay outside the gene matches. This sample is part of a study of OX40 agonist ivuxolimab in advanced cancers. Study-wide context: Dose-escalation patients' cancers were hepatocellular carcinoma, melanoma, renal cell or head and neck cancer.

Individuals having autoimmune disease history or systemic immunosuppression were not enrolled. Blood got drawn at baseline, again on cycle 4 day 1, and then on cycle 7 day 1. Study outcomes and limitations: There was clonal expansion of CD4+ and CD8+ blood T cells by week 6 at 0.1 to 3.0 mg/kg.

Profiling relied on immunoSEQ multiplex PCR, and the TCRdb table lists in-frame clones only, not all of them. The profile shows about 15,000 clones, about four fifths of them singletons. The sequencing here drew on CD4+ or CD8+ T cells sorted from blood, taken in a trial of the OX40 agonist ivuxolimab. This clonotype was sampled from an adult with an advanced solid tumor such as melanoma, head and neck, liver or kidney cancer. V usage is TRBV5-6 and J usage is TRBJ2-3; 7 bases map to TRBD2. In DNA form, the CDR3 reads TGTGCCAGCAGCTTGGGCGGGGGAACAGATACGCAGTATTTT. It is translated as CASSLGGGTDTQYF.